This TCR beta chain is drawn from a study of CD8+CD57+ T cells in acquired aplastic anemia. Study-level points and caveats: Overlap between patients and controls comprised roughly 28 CD8+ CDR3 sequences.

CD8+CD57+ cell expansion had been shown by flow cytometry in patients chosen for sequencing. When blood sampling took place, the patients had received no therapy. The CDR3 is 15 amino acids. Germline V gives CDR1 MGHDK, CDR2 SYGVNS. V shed 3 bases and J shed 4 bases, with 16 bases lying between them. At least ten counts were recorded for this clonotype. What it binds is not known. The template for TCR beta VDJ and CDR3 sequence profiling was genomic DNA. TCRdb fed the reads into MiXCR, producing one record per CDR3 protein. The sample shows 150,000 or so distinct CDR3 sequences, approximately 52% of them seen only once.

The material sequenced was sorted CD4+, CD8+, or CD8+CD57+ T cells (not recorded which) from PBMCs. This sequence joins TRBV25-1 and TRBJ2-7, with D perhaps assigned TRBD1 or TRBD2 (5 bases each). The TCR was taken from a human donor with aplastic anemia. Written as DNA, the CDR3 is TGTGCCAGCAGTGACGGCCGGGGCCGGTATTACGAGCAGTACTTC. Its protein product is CASSDGRGRYYEQYF.